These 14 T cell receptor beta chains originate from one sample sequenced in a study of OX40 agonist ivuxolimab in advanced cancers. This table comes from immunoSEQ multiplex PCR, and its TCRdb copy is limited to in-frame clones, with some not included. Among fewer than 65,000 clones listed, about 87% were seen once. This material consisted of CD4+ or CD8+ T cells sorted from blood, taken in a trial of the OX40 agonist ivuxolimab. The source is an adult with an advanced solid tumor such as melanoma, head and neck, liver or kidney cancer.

The CDR3 sequence: CASSTTGVQSNYGYTF. CDR3 DNA: TGTGCCAGTAGTACAACAGGGGTACAAAGTAATTATGGCTACACCTTC. This chain joins TRBV19 and TRBJ1-2; 7 bases agree with TRBD1. Trimming took 4 bases from V and 5 from J; bases not matched to a gene: 13. Germline V gene data show CDR1 as LNHDA and CDR2 as SQIVND (reference sequence). The CDR3 is 16 residues long.

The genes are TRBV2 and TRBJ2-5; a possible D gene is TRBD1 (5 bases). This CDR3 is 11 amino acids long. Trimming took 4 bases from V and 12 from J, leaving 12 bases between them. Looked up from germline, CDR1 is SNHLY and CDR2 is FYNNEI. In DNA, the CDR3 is TGTGCCAGCAGTGGACACGCAGGGAAGTACTTC. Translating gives CASSGHAGKYF.

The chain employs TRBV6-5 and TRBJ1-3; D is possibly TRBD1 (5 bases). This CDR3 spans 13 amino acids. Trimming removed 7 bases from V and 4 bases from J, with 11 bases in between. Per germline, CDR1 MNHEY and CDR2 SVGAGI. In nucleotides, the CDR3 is TGTGCCAGCATGGGACCCATGGGAAACACCATATATTTT. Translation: CASMGPMGNTIYF.

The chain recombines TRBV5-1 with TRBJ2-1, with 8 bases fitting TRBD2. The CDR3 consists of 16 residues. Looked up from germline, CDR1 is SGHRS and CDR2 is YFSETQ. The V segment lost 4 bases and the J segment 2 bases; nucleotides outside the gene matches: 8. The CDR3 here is CASSPLRGGAYNEQFF. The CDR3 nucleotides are TGCGCCAGCAGCCCCCTTCGGGGGGGGGCCTACAATGAGCAGTTCTTC.

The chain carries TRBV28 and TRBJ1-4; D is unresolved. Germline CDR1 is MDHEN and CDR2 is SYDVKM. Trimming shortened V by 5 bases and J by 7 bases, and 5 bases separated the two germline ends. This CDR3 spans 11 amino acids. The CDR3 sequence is CASSVLEKLFF. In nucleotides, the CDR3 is TGTGCCAGCAGTGTGCTTGAAAAACTGTTTTTT.

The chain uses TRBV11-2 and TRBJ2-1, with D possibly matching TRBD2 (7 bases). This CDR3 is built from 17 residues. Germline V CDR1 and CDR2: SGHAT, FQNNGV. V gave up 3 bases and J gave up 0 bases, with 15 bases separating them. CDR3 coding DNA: TGTGCCAGCAGCTTGGGGGGGCGGACTAGCTCCTACAATGAGCAGTTCTTC. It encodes CASSLGGRTSSYNEQFF.

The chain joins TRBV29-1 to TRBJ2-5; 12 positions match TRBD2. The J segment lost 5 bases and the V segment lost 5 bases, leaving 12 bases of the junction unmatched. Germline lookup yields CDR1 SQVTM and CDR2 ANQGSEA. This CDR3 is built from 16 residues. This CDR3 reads CSVTGSSGGAVETQYF. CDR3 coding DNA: TGCAGCGTTACGGGCTCTAGCGGGGGGGCCGTGGAGACCCAGTACTTC.

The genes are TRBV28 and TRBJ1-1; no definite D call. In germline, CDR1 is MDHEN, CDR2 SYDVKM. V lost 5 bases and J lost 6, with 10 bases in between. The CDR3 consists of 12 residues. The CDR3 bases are TGTGCCAGCAGTCCCGTTGGCGCTGAAGCTTTCTTT. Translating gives CASSPVGAEAFF.

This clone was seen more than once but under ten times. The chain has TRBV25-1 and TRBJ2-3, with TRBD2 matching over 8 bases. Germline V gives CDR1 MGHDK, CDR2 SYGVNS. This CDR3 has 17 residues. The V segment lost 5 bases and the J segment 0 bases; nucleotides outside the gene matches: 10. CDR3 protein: CASSKTSEGLSTDTQYF. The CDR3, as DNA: TGTGCCAGCAGTAAGACTAGCGAGGGTCTTAGCACAGATACGCAGTATTTT.

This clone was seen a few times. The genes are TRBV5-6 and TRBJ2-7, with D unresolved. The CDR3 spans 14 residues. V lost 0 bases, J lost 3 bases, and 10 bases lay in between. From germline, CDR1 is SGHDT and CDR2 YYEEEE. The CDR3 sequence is CASSLEGRLYEQYF. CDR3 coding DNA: TGTGCCAGCAGCTTGGAGGGCCGACTCTACGAGCAGTACTTC.

CDR3 bases: TGTGCCAGCAGGGGCCCAAGCCGGGCTTTCTTT. The encoded protein is CASRGPSRAFF. The V and J genes are TRBV6-5 and TRBJ1-1, with no clear D. The CDR3 spans 11 residues. Germline lookup yields CDR1 MNHEY and CDR2 SVGAGI. V lost 6 bases and J 11 bases, leaving 13 bases between the germline ends.

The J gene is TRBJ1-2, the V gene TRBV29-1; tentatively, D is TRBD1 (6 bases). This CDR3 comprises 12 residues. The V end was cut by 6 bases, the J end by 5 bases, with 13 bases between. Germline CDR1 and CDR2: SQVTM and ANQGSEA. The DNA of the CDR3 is TGCAGCGTAATACAGGGACCGTATGGCTACACCTTC. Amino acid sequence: CSVIQGPYGYTF.

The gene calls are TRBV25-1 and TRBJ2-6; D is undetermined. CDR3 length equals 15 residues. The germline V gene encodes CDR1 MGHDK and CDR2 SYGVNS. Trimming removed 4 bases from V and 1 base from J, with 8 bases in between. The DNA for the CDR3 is TGTGCCAGCAGTGTGCTGGGTTCTGGGGCCAACGTCCTGACTTTC. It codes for CASSVLGSGANVLTF.

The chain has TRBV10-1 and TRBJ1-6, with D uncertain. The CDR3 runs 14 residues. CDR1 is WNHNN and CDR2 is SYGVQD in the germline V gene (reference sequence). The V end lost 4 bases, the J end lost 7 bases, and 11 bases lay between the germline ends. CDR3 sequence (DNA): TGCGCCAGCAGTGGTCCGGGAATAAATTCACCCCTCCACTTT. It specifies CASSGPGINSPLHF.